Presented here are 14 T cell receptor beta chains from one specimen sequenced in a study of cytomegalovirus exposure and HLA in healthy donors. Both 60 Vbeta primers and 13 Jbeta primers went into the PCR. The protocol was immunoSEQ multiplex PCR, while the TCRdb copy is restricted to in-frame clones and leaves out a portion. This sample yields about 120,000 clones, of which 15% to 17% are seen a single time; 1.9% belongs to the top ten. Sequences were obtained from PBMCs. These receptors all come from a woman between 18 and 29 years old in good health and CMV-seronegative.

This chain connects TRBV27 to TRBJ2-7, with 7 bases identical to TRBD2. The CDR3 loop spans 14 amino acids. V trimming: 2 bases; J trimming: 2 bases; junction bases outside the gene matches: 3. Germline loops: CDR1 MNHEY, CDR2 SMNVEV (reference sequence). In DNA, the CDR3 is TGTGCCAGCAGTTTAGAGCGGGGTCCCTACGAGCAGTACTTC. Residues: CASSLERGPYEQYF.

This clone showed up just a few times. The V and J genes are TRBV7-2 and TRBJ2-5; unclear D gene. The CDR3 totals 16 residues. Germline values: CDR1 SGHTA, CDR2 FQGNSA. The V and J ends lost 0 bases and 4 bases respectively, with 15 bases between them. CDR3 nucleotides: TGTGCCAGCAGCTTAGCTGGGCCCTCGGTGGGAGAGACCCAGTACTTC. It specifies CASSLAGPSVGETQYF.

The CDR3: CAIRGTGRNYGYTF. The CDR3 DNA reads TGTGCCATCAGGGGGACAGGGAGGAACTATGGCTACACCTTC. The V call is TRBV10-3, the J call TRBJ1-2; TRBD1 matches at 9 bases. The CDR3 totals 14 residues. Germline CDR1 is ENHRY and CDR2 is SYGVKD. The ends lost 6 bases at V and 2 bases at J; junction bases unmatched: 4.

A note on this clone: A junction end diverges from the germline sequence, so it may reflect a read error. The rearrangement uses TRBV28 and TRBJ2-7; D is possibly TRBD2 (7 bases). From germline, CDR1 is MDHEN and CDR2 SYDVKM. The CDR3 covers 13 residues. In DNA form, the CDR3 reads TGTGCCAGCAACGCCGGGGGGCTGGGTCCAGATGCGTTC. It codes for CASNAGGLGPDAF. The whole variable domain, filled in from reference TRBV28 and TRBJ2-7, reads DVKVTQSSRYLVKRTGEKVFLECVQDMDHENMFWYRQDPGLGLRLIYFSYDVKMKEKGDIPEGYSVSREKKERFSLILESASTNQTSMYLCASNAGGLGPDAFGPGTRLTVT.

The gene calls are TRBV6-6 and TRBJ2-5; 11 nucleotides align to TRBD1. The germline V gene encodes CDR1 MNHNY and CDR2 SVGAGI (reference sequence). The CDR3 is 15 residues long. V trimming: 4 bases; J trimming: 3 bases; junction bases outside the gene matches: 4. The CDR3 DNA follows: TGTGCCAGCAGTTTCCCGGGACAGGGGGAAGAGACCCAGTACTTC. This encodes CASSFPGQGEETQYF.

The sample holds a few counts of this clone. Additional DNA sequences in this sample encode the identical CDR3. This sequence joins TRBV29-1 and TRBJ2-7; weak D call: TRBD2 (6 bases). The CDR3 has 11 residues. Per the germline V gene, CDR1 is SQVTM and CDR2 is ANQGSEA. The V end was cut by 6 bases, the J end by 1 base, with 7 bases between. CDR3 coding DNA: TGCAGCGTGGGACTTTCCTACGAGCAGTACTTC. This sequence encodes CSVGLSYEQYF.

This clone was detected a few times. This chain joins TRBV10-3 and TRBJ1-2, with a tentative D call TRBD1 (6 bases). This CDR3 spans 16 amino acids. Germline V CDR1 and CDR2: ENHRY, SYGVKD. Trimming removed 3 bases at V and 0 bases at J, with 14 bases between. The chain's CDR3 is CAISDQRQGTNYGYTF. The DNA for the CDR3 is TGTGCCATCAGTGATCAGAGGCAGGGGACTAACTATGGCTACACCTTC.

This clone has more than one count but fewer than ten. This chain links TRBV13 with TRBJ1-1; possible D gene TRBD1, 5 bases. This CDR3 contains 15 residues. Trimming shortened V by 3 bases and J by 0 bases, and 11 bases separated the two germline ends. In germline, CDR1 is PRHDT, CDR2 FYEKMQ (reference sequence). The CDR3 spells CASSLGGPVNTEAFF. The CDR3 DNA is TGTGCCAGCAGCTTGGGGGGACCCGTGAACACTGAAGCTTTCTTT.

This clone has just one count. The chain carries TRBV28 and TRBJ1-5; D is undetermined. The V gene's germline CDR1 is MDHEN and CDR2 SYDVKM. This CDR3 is built from 15 residues. Trimming left V 2 bases short and J 0 bases short, with 8 bases between. The CDR3: CASSLPQHSNQPQHF. CDR3 nucleotides: TGTGCCAGCAGTTTACCACAGCATAGCAATCAGCCCCAGCATTTT.

The chain couples TRBV29-1 to TRBJ2-2, with 9 bases lining up with TRBD2. The length of the CDR3 is 14 residues. The germline V gene has CDR1 SQVTM and CDR2 ANQGSEA. V trimming: 6 bases; J trimming: 0 bases; junction bases outside the gene matches: 2. CDR3 region: CSVGGGANTGELFF. The CDR3 nucleotides are TGCAGCGTGGGCGGGGGGGCGAACACCGGGGAGCTGTTTTTT.

This chain connects TRBV11-3 to TRBJ2-7, with 8 positions matching TRBD2. The CDR3 runs 15 residues. After removal of 5 bases from V and 5 bases from J, the junction contained 11 bases not matched to a gene. Germline V gene sequence: CDR1 SGHNT, CDR2 YENEEA. The chain's CDR3 is CASSPGTSRIDEQYF. CDR3 in DNA: TGTGCCAGCAGCCCTGGGACTAGTCGTATCGACGAGCAGTACTTC.

There are a few counts of this clone. This chain uses TRBV6-5 with TRBJ1-4; no clear D. Trimming stripped 9 bases from V and 0 bases from J, with 8 bases between. This CDR3 has 13 amino acids. The germline V gene encodes CDR1 MNHEY and CDR2 SVGAGI. CDR3 in DNA: TGTGCCAGTCGACAAACAACTAATGAAAAACTGTTTTTT. Its protein is CASRQTTNEKLFF.

The chain joins TRBV19 to TRBJ2-7; 9 bases line up with TRBD1. The J segment lost 5 bases and the V segment lost 5 bases, leaving 10 bases of the junction unmatched. Germline V gives CDR1 LNHDA, CDR2 SQIVND (reference sequence). The CDR3 covers 15 residues. The CDR3 here is CASSAPGTGKNEQYF. CDR3 in DNA: TGTGCCAGTAGTGCCCCCGGGACAGGGAAAAACGAGCAGTACTTC.

V and J are TRBV9 and TRBJ2-2; D might be TRBD1 (6 bases). V was clipped by 0 bases and J by 4 bases, with 10 bases between them. The germline gives CDR1 SGDLS, CDR2 YYNGEE. This CDR3 has 15 amino acids. The DNA for the CDR3 is TGTGCCAGCAGCGTAGCGTCCAGGGGCACCGGGGAGCTGTTTTTT. This translates into CASSVASRGTGELFF.